This T cell receptor beta chain was found in a study of lung T cells in sarcoidosis with Löfgren's syndrome listed by TCRdb under 2017. In terms of the full investigation: Sarcoidosis was characterized as a granulomatous disease that is mostly pulmonary, in which CD4+ T cells accumulate in bronchoalveolar lavage fluid. The repertoire analyses focused on Löfgren's syndrome patients.

To note about this clonotype: Its antigen is not yet known. The CDR3 end shows no conserved phenylalanine or tryptophan, and so a read error is likely.

Results the study describes overall, beyond this receptor: In alphabeta pairing analysis, TRAV12-1 was found to pair preferentially with TRBV2, and CDR3 homology was shown by the resulting paired TCRs. The study only suggested recognition of a sarcoidosis-associated antigen, and the antigen remained putative and unidentified. Multiple Lofgren's syndrome patients were reported to share TRAV12-1 and TRBV2 CDR3 motifs, a finding that suggests public CD4+ TCR repertoires. Compared with control subjects, Lofgren's syndrome patients reportedly showed the greatest expansion in the V gene segments TRAV12-1 and TRBV2.

Trimmed from V: 4 bases; trimmed from J: 3 bases; junction bases lacking a gene match: 8. According to the germline V gene, CDR1 reads SGHRS and CDR2 reads YFSETQ. Counting both end residues, the CDR3 totals 16 amino acids. Only CDR3 DNA is held: 48 bases, read in frame from base 1. TCRdb shows the sequencer as Illumina MiSeq. The public reads were reanalyzed by TCRdb: fastp trimming at Q25, MiXCR alignment, in-frame beta chains only. Duplicate CDR3 protein sequences are folded into a single record with the most common DNA and genes. For this sample there are more than 50,000 distinct CDR3 sequences; 20% to 25% appear just once. Of the sample, 2.3% falls within the top ten clones.

The chain is encoded by TRBV5-1 joined to TRBJ2-3, with TRBD1 matching 10 junction bases. The sequencing sample was made of CD4+ T cells from PBMCs. This TCR came from a human donor with sarcoidosis (Löfgren's syndrome or another form), or a control subject (not recorded which). The CDR3 reads as follows: CASSANRQGATDTQYS. The bases are TGCGCCAGCAGCGCAAACCGACAGGGGGCAACAGATACGCAGTATTCT.